These T cell receptor beta chains were read from a single sample in a study of technical replicates of blood from a handful of donors. Only in-frame clones appear in the TCRdb table, and some are missing; sequencing was by immunoSEQ multiplex PCR. The sample shows tens of thousands of clones, around 97% of them seen only once. Sequences were obtained from T cells isolated from PBMCs. The receptors stem from a human donor in good health. Both conserved end residues are part of each CDR3. The D gene is left open where the match is weak. Clone size is given for some rows only: seen once, a few or many times, or a class if the clone is expanded.

>NA|TRBD2|15|TRBV27|TRBJ2-7
CASSPSAGTSGEQYF
TGTGCCAGCAGTCCAAGTGCCGGGACTAGCGGCGAGCAGTACTTC
>NA|TRBD2|15|TRBV7-8|TRBJ2-1
CASRSEAGAYNEQFF
TGTGCCAGCAGATCCGAAGCGGGGGCTTACAATGAGCAGTTCTTC
>NA|TRBD1|13|TRBV6-4|TRBJ1-6
CASSWDSDSPLHF
TGTGCCAGCAGTTGGGACAGCGATTCACCCCTCCACTTT
>NA|NA|13|TRBV25-1|TRBJ2-2
CASTGSNTGELFF
TGTGCCAGCACGGGTTCGAACACCGGGGAGCTGTTTTTT
>once|NA|15|TRBV28|TRBJ1-5
CASSGGRVGIQPQHF
TGTGCCAGCAGTGGGGGGAGGGTAGGTATTCAGCCCCAGCATTTT
>NA|NA|15|TRBV5-6|TRBJ2-3
CASSLVQGGADTQYF
TGTGCCAGCAGCTTGGTACAGGGCGGCGCAGATACGCAGTATTTT
>NA|NA|14|TRBV11-2|TRBJ1-1
CASSSQGLNTEAFF
TGTGCCAGCAGCTCCCAGGGGCTGAACACTGAAGCTTTCTTT
>NA|NA|16|TRBV7-2|TRBJ2-5
CASSFTIGLEQETQYF
TGTGCCAGCAGCTTCACAATTGGACTCGAACAAGAGACCCAGTACTTC
>NA|NA|12|TRBV28|TRBJ1-5
CASRSPDQPQHF
TGTGCCAGCAGGAGCCCGGATCAGCCCCAGCATTTT
>NA|NA|18|TRBV4-1|TRBJ1-1
CASSQVAGLMKGGTEAFF
TGCGCCAGCAGCCAAGTGGCAGGGCTGATGAAAGGGGGCACTGAAGCTTTCTTT
>NA|TRBD1|17|TRBV9|TRBJ2-3
CASSAQSGTAVENTQYF
TGTGCCAGCAGCGCACAGTCCGGGACAGCCGTAGAAAATACGCAGTATTTT
>NA|TRBD1|14|TRBV7-8|TRBJ2-1
CASSQGTGDNEQFF
TGTGCCAGCAGCCAAGGGACAGGGGACAATGAGCAGTTCTTC
>once|NA|15|TRBV5-1|TRBJ2-6
CASSLAGTGANVLTF
TGCGCCAGCAGCTTGGCAGGGACTGGGGCCAACGTCCTGACTTTC
>NA|NA|16|TRBV15|TRBJ1-2
CATSRGYGTSNYGYTF
TGTGCCACCAGCAGGGGATACGGGACATCTAACTATGGCTACACCTTC
>NA|NA|13|TRBV18|TRBJ1-5
CASSPMGGQPQHF
TGTGCCAGCTCTCCGATGGGGGGGCAGCCCCAGCATTTT
>NA|NA|13|TRBV7-7|TRBJ1-1
CASSPLTDTEAFF
TGTGCTAGCAGCCCCCTGACAGACACTGAAGCTTTCTTT
>NA|NA|16|TRBV27|TRBJ2-3
CASRLSGTPSTDTQYF
TGTGCCAGCAGACTGAGCGGAACCCCTAGCACAGATACGCAGTATTTT
>once|TRBD1|14|TRBV6-4|TRBJ2-7
CASSPDRGTYEQYF
TGTGCCAGCAGCCCCGACAGGGGTACCTACGAGCAGTACTTC
>NA|TRBD1|17|TRBV5-1|TRBJ1-4
CASSLARGVGTNEKLFF
TGCGCCAGCAGCTTGGCCAGGGGGGTTGGAACTAATGAAAAACTGTTTTTT
>NA|NA|17|TRBV28|TRBJ2-2
CASSLWDLAVSTGELFF
TGTGCCAGCAGTTTATGGGATTTAGCGGTTAGCACCGGGGAGCTGTTTTTT
>NA|TRBD1|16|TRBV11-2|TRBJ1-2
CASSLDRDSSNYGYTF
TGTGCCAGCAGCTTAGACCGGGACAGCTCTAACTATGGCTACACCTTC
>NA|NA|15|TRBV6-4|TRBJ2-5
CASSDSSGGQETQYF
TGTGCCAGCAGTGACTCGAGTGGCGGACAAGAGACCCAGTACTTC
>NA|NA|15|TRBV25-1|TRBJ2-1
CASSELGVPNNEQFF
TGTGCCAGCAGTGAACTTGGAGTCCCAAATAATGAGCAGTTCTTC
>NA|NA|16|TRBV9|TRBJ1-2
CASSVGLHEANYGYTF
TGTGCCAGCAGCGTAGGACTTCACGAAGCTAACTATGGCTACACCTTC
>NA|NA|15|TRBV10-3|TRBJ2-1
CAIRTPGSLKNEQFF
TGTGCCATCAGGACGCCGGGTTCTCTTAAGAATGAGCAGTTCTTC
>NA|NA|15|TRBV19|TRBJ1-6
CASSREGPYNSPLHF
TGTGCCAGTAGTAGAGAGGGCCCCTATAATTCACCCCTCCACTTT
>few|TRBD1|15|TRBV11-2|TRBJ1-2
CASSRGAGGDYGYTF
TGTGCCAGCAGCCGGGGGGCAGGGGGCGACTATGGCTACACCTTC
>NA|NA|16|TRBV5-4|TRBJ2-3
CASSAESWLRTDTQYF
TGTGCCAGCAGCGCCGAAAGTTGGCTCCGCACAGATACGCAGTATTTT
>NA|TRBD2|17|TRBV28|TRBJ2-7
CASSFFLVAGGGYEQYF
TGTGCCAGCAGTTTCTTCCTTGTGGCGGGGGGTGGCTACGAGCAGTACTTC
>NA|TRBD2|18|TRBV6-1|TRBJ2-1
CASSEQLAGLSSYNEQFF
TGTGCCAGCAGTGAGCAGTTAGCGGGGTTAAGCTCCTACAATGAGCAGTTCTTC
>NA|NA|13|TRBV27|TRBJ1-2
CASSYQGSYGYTF
TGTGCCAGCAGTTATCAGGGGAGCTATGGCTACACCTTC
>NA|TRBD1|14|TRBV7-6|TRBJ2-7
CASSLSWTGGEQYF
TGTGCCAGCAGCTTAAGCTGGACAGGGGGCGAGCAGTACTTC
>NA|TRBD2|15|TRBV19|TRBJ2-4
CASSPGLAGKNIQYF
TGTGCCAGTAGTCCGGGACTAGCGGGAAAAAACATTCAGTACTTC
>NA|NA|13|TRBV7-9|TRBJ2-3
CASSFGSTDTQYF
TGTGCCAGCAGCTTTGGCAGCACAGATACGCAGTATTTT
>NA|TRBD1|13|TRBV19|TRBJ2-1
CATRDRGFNEQFF
TGTGCCACCAGGGACAGGGGGTTCAATGAGCAGTTCTTC
>NA|NA|14|TRBV7-2|TRBJ2-7
CASSSREMSYEQYF
TGTGCCAGCAGCTCCCGGGAGATGAGTTACGAGCAGTACTTC
>NA|NA|13|TRBV11-3|TRBJ2-2
CASSFTTAGELFF
TGTGCCAGCAGCTTTACCACGGCCGGGGAGCTGTTTTTT
>once|TRBD1|13|TRBV6-5|TRBJ1-1
CASQRGTGDGAFF
TGTGCCAGCCAGAGGGGGACAGGGGACGGAGCTTTCTTT
>NA|NA|13|TRBV7-9|TRBJ2-3
CASSLGGTDTQYF
TGTGCCAGCAGCTTAGGCGGTACAGATACGCAGTATTTT
>once|NA|16|TRBV4-1|TRBJ1-4
CASSQVLLRGGEKLFF
TGCGCCAGCAGCCAAGTTCTTCTCAGGGGCGGCGAAAAACTGTTTTTT
>NA|NA|13|TRBV6-5|TRBJ2-7
CASSYWGEGEQYF
TGTGCCAGCAGTTACTGGGGTGAGGGAGAGCAGTACTTC
>NA|NA|14|TRBV7-6|TRBJ1-3
CASSPLSLGNTIYF
TGTGCCAGCAGCCCGCTATCCCTGGGAAACACCATATATTTT